The 27 T cell receptor beta chains in this list originate from one sample, sequenced in a study of T-cell memory formation after mild COVID-19. TCRdb processed the 5' RACE reads anew with MiXCR; each CDR3 protein has one entry. The repertoire consists of a few hundred thousand distinct CDR3 sequences, with around a sixth occurring once and the leading ten covering roughly 21%. The sequencing input was PBMCs or a T cell subset sorted from them (not recorded which). Receptors were obtained from a man between 18 and 35 years old who had mild COVID-19 (a few samples of this study predate the infection). Cell type and time point are not known.

This clonotype was found once. The CDR3 reads CASSVGGNAYGYTF. The CDR3 nucleotides are TGTGCCAGCAGCGTAGGAGGGAACGCCTATGGCTACACCTTC. The chain joins TRBV9 to TRBJ1-2; no firm D call. Trimming took off 0 bases at V and 4 bases at J, with 10 bases between the two ends. The CDR3 sequence is 14 residues long. CDR1 is SGDLS and CDR2 is YYNGEE in the germline V gene.

This clonotype has just a few counts. The genes are TRBV5-5 and TRBJ1-1, with D unclear. The V gene lost 3 bases and the J gene lost 6 bases, with 12 bases spanning the gap. CDR3 size: 13 residues. CDR1 is SGHKS and CDR2 is YYEKEE in the germline V gene (reference sequence). For the CDR3, the DNA is TGTGCCAGCAGCTCCCCTATAGAGCCTGAAGCTTTCTTT. Its protein product is CASSSPIEPEAFF.

The J gene is TRBJ2-1, the V gene TRBV9; D possibly corresponds to TRBD2 (6 bases). This CDR3 comprises 15 residues. Germline V lookup: CDR1 SGDLS, CDR2 YYNGEE. Trimming took off 0 bases at V and 8 bases at J, with 15 bases between the two ends. The CDR3 nucleotides are TGTGCCAGCAGCGTAGGTGTGGGACTGGGCTATGAGCAGTTCTTC. It yields the protein CASSVGVGLGYEQFF.

This clonotype has more than one count but fewer than ten. V gene TRBV11-1 combines with J gene TRBJ2-7; D is possibly TRBD1 or TRBD2 (5 bases each). The CDR3 sequence is 17 residues long. Germline loops: CDR1 SGHAT, CDR2 FQDESV (reference sequence). V shed 7 bases and J shed 4 bases, with 26 bases lying between them. CDR3 amino acids: CASTPSVSGGKQYEQYV. CDR3 nucleotides: TGTGCCAGCACCCCCTCAGTCAGTGGGGGAAAGCAGTACGAGCAGTACGTC.

This chain connects TRBV12-3 or TRBV12-4 to TRBJ1-6; 7 nucleotides match TRBD1. The V and J ends lost 9 bases and 10 bases, in that order; junction bases with no gene match: 12. The CDR3 spans 14 residues. CDR3 in amino acids: CARQFTGVRSPLHF. The CDR3, as DNA: TGTGCCAGACAATTCACAGGGGTGCGATCACCCCTCCACTTT.

V is TRBV7-2 and J is TRBJ2-7; 12 positions agree with TRBD2. The CDR3 is made up of 14 amino acids. From germline, CDR1 is SGHTA and CDR2 FQGNSA. The J segment lost 5 bases and the V segment lost 5 bases, leaving 4 bases of the junction unmatched. The CDR3 DNA follows: TGTGCCAGCAGCCGACTAGCGGGGGAGAACGAGCAGTACTTC. Protein product: CASSRLAGENEQYF.

CDR3 protein: CASSQDQAAGGDTQYF. CDR3 DNA sequence: TGCGCCAGCAGCCAAGATCAGGCAGCGGGGGGTGATACGCAGTATTTT. The rearrangement links TRBV4-1 to TRBJ2-3; TRBD2 agrees at 9 bases. The CDR3 spans 16 residues. V lost 0 bases to trimming and J lost 6 bases; unmatched junction nucleotides: 7. Germline V gene data show CDR1 as MGHRA and CDR2 as YSYEKL.

This clonotype was counted between two and nine times. The V call is TRBV29-1, the J call TRBJ2-5; D unresolved. Germline V gene lookup returns CDR1 SQVTM and CDR2 ANQGSEA. The CDR3 sequence is 13 residues long. V was clipped by 0 bases and J by 5 bases, with 10 bases between them. The CDR3 nucleotides are TGCAGCGTTGAAGAGTCCTCCAGGGAGACCCAGTACTTC. Amino acids: CSVEESSRETQYF. Full variable domain (remainder filled in from reference TRBV29-1 and TRBJ2-5): SAVISQKPSRDICQRGTSLTIQCQVDSQVTMMFWYRQQPGQSLTLIATANQGSEATYESGFVIDKFPISRPNLTFSTLTVSNMSPEDSSIYLCSVEESSRETQYFGPGTRLLVL.

The CDR3 spells CASSHSGTGAVTDTQYF. Written as DNA, the CDR3 is TGCGCCAGCAGCCATTCCGGGACAGGCGCAGTCACAGATACGCAGTATTTT. The chain employs TRBV4-1 and TRBJ2-3; 8 positions agree with TRBD1. This CDR3 contains 17 residues. Looked up from germline, CDR1 is MGHRA and CDR2 is YSYEKL. The ends lost 3 bases at V and 2 bases at J; junction bases unmatched: 10.

This clonotype has a count of ten or more. The chain is built from TRBV7-9 and TRBJ1-5; possible D gene TRBD1, 5 bases. V lost 5 bases and J lost 6, with 14 bases in between. The CDR3 is 14 amino acids. The germline V gene encodes CDR1 SEHNR and CDR2 FQNEAQ (reference sequence). CDR3 in amino acids: CASSTGGGGQPQHF. In DNA, the CDR3 is TGTGCCAGCAGCACTGGGGGGGGAGGTCAGCCCCAGCATTTT.

The chain joins TRBV7-8 to TRBJ2-3, with a tentative D call TRBD1 (5 bases). The CDR3 totals 19 residues. V dropped 5 bases and J dropped 2 bases, with 26 bases sitting between them. Per the germline V gene, CDR1 is SGHVS and CDR2 is FQNEAQ. The CDR3 spells CASSKRLDTLSITTDTQYF. For the CDR3, the DNA is TGTGCCAGCAGCAAAAGGCTGGACACTCTTTCCATCACCACAGATACGCAGTATTTT.

This clonotype was picked up a small number of times. The chain is built from TRBV6-2 or TRBV6-3 and TRBJ1-1, with D perhaps TRBD1 (5 bases). CDR1 and CDR2 (germline): MNHEY, SVGEGT. V was cut by 6 bases and J by 2 bases, with 16 bases left in between. The CDR3 contains 15 residues. DNA of the CDR3: TGTGCCAGCAGGGTCACGCCTCAGGGAAACACTGAAGCTTTCTTT. Translated: CASRVTPQGNTEAFF.

The V gene is TRBV21-1, the J gene TRBJ1-5; the D segment call TRBD1 is taken from the table without a DNA check. TRBV21-1 is a pseudogene segment. CDR3 size: 17 residues. The CDR3 region is CASSKRVGRLGNQPQHF. CDR3 nucleotide sequence: TGTGCCAGCAGCAAAAGGGTCGGGCGACTGGGCAATCAGCCCCAGCATTTT.

The table lists this clonotype with a few counts. The germline gene is not matched at one end of the junction; a read error may be the cause. This chain connects TRBV7-2 to TRBJ2-7, with D perhaps matching TRBD2 (5 bases). Germline CDR1 is SGHTA and CDR2 is FQGNSA. CDR3 length: 9 residues. CDR3 in amino acids: CASIGGARF. CDR3 nucleotide sequence: TGTGCCAGCATCGGAGGCGCTCGCTTC.

The gene calls are TRBV4-3 and TRBJ1-4; possible D gene TRBD1, 5 bases. The germline CDR1 and CDR2 sequences are LGHNA and YSLEER. The CDR3 totals 18 residues. The germline V and J ends were trimmed by 0 bases and 0 bases, with 14 bases remaining between them. CDR3 sequence reads: CASSQDSASTATNEKLFF. CDR3 sequence (DNA): TGCGCCAGCAGCCAAGATTCAGCCTCGACAGCAACTAATGAAAAACTGTTTTTT.

The chain combines TRBV10-3 with TRBJ1-2, with D unresolved. In germline, CDR1 is ENHRY, CDR2 SYGVKD. This CDR3 contains 15 residues. The V end lost 6 bases, the J end lost 3 bases, and 17 bases lay between the germline ends. CDR3 in amino acids: CAIRTGMEDYYGYTF. CDR3 nucleotide sequence: TGTGCCATCAGAACCGGGATGGAGGATTACTATGGCTACACCTTC.

V and J are TRBV28 and TRBJ1-5; 8 bases match TRBD1. This CDR3 is 14 amino acids long. With V trimmed by 11 bases and J by 2 bases, 8 bases remained unmatched. Looked up from germline, CDR1 is MDHEN and CDR2 is SYDVKM. This CDR3 reads CAGSQGAGNQPQHF. In nucleotides, the CDR3 is TGTGCCGGCTCCCAGGGGGCCGGCAATCAGCCCCAGCATTTT.

This clonotype was found a few times. The chain carries TRBV7-9 and TRBJ1-2; D may be TRBD1 (5 bases). Germline CDR1 SEHNR, CDR2 FQNEAQ (reference sequence). The CDR3 is 14 amino acids. Trimming pared 5 bases from V and 7 bases from J, leaving 17 bases between. The CDR3 nucleotides read TGTGCCAGCAGCCCTAGTCCCGGGGGGACTGGCTACACCTTC. Translating it yields CASSPSPGGTGYTF.

The chain has TRBV7-8 and TRBJ2-7; 8 bases line up with TRBD1. The germline V gene encodes CDR1 SGHVS and CDR2 FQNEAQ. The CDR3 sequence is 12 residues long. V shed 5 bases and J 5 bases; nucleotides not matched to a gene: 2. The CDR3 DNA sequence: TGTGCCAGCAGCAAGGACAGGGACGAGCAGTACGTC. Protein product: CASSKDRDEQYV.

Here the CDR3 DNA reads TGTGCCAGCAGCATAACAGGGAGCACTGAAGCTTTCTTT. This gives the protein CASSITGSTEAFF. The chain combines TRBV6-1 with TRBJ1-1, with D possibly being TRBD1 (6 bases). V was clipped by 6 bases and J by 4 bases, with 12 bases between them. Germline V gene data show CDR1 as MNHNS and CDR2 as SASEGT. The CDR3 covers 13 residues.

This clonotype was seen more than once but under ten times. The chain carries TRBV5-1 and TRBJ2-5; D gene ambiguous. The CDR3 sequence is 14 residues long. V dropped 3 bases and J dropped 4 bases, with 13 bases sitting between them. CDR1 is SGHRS, CDR2 YFSETQ, per germline. The CDR3 protein is CASSSPDAIETQYF. DNA of the CDR3: TGCGCCAGCAGCTCCCCGGACGCCATAGAGACCCAGTACTTC.

This clonotype turned up a few times. This rearrangement joins TRBV12-3 or TRBV12-4 to TRBJ2-1, with TRBD1 identical over 7 bases. This CDR3 has 12 amino acids. Losses at the gene ends were 5 bases for V and 6 bases for J; bases not matched to a gene: 1. CDR3 bases: TGTGCCAGCAGTACAGGGGCCAATGAGCAGTTCTTC. Translating it yields CASSTGANEQFF.

This clonotype has only a few counts. The chain is built from TRBV6-2 or TRBV6-3 and TRBJ2-1, with D possibly matching TRBD2 (5 bases). Trimming pared 8 bases from V and 7 bases from J, leaving 18 bases between. The CDR3 totals 14 residues. CDR1 is MNHEY, CDR2 SVGEGT, per germline. The CDR3 is CASSTAPAVNEQFF. The CDR3 coding sequence is TGTGCCAGCTCCACGGCCCCAGCGGTGAATGAGCAGTTCTTC.

This clonotype was detected only a few times. The gene calls are TRBV12-3 or TRBV12-4 and TRBJ1-2; D is uncertain. This CDR3 contains 13 residues. The V end was cut by 5 bases, the J end by 3 bases, with 10 bases between. The CDR3 region has the DNA TGTGCCAGCAGTGAGGACGGCTACTATGGCTACACCTTC. Encoded protein: CASSEDGYYGYTF.

This clonotype has just a few counts. The gene calls are TRBV4-2 and TRBJ2-5; D is ambiguous. Germline CDR1 LGHNA, CDR2 YNFKEQ. V lost 0 bases, J lost 1 base, and 21 bases lay in between. This CDR3 is built from 19 residues. The CDR3 DNA reads as TGTGCCAGCAGCCAAGATAGTACCTTCGGCGGCCGATTCCAAGAGACCCAGTACTTC. As protein: CASSQDSTFGGRFQETQYF.

The rearrangement joins TRBV2 to TRBJ2-7; a possible D gene is TRBD1 (6 bases). Trimming stripped 5 bases from V and 5 bases from J, with 13 bases between. Germline-derived CDR1 and CDR2 are SNHLY and FYNNEI. The CDR3 contains 13 residues. CDR3 bases: TGTGCCAGCAGTTCGGACAGCCCAGACGAGCAGTACTTC. This codes for CASSSDSPDEQYF.

The rearrangement uses TRBV6-2 or TRBV6-3 and TRBJ2-3, with 15 bases matching TRBD2. Unmatched junction bases numbered 13, after V lost 6 bases and J lost 0 bases. This CDR3 has 20 amino acids. Germline V lookup: CDR1 MNHEY, CDR2 SVGEGT. In nucleotides, the CDR3 is TGTGCCAGCAGCTCTGACTTAGGGACTAGCGGGGGGCCGAGCACAGATACGCAGTATTTT. Amino acid sequence: CASSSDLGTSGGPSTDTQYF.